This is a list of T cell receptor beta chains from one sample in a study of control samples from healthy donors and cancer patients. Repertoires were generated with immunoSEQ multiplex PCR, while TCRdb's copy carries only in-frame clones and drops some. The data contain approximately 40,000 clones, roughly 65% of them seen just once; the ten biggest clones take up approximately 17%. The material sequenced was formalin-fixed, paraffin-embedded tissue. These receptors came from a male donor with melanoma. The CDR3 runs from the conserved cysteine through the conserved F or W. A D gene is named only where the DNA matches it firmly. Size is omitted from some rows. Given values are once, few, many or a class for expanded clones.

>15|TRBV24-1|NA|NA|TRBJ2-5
TGTGCCACCAGCAGTAAGGGCCTGAGGCAAGAGACCCAATACTTC
CATSSKGLRQETQYF
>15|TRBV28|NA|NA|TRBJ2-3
TGTGCCAGCAGTTCCGGACACCTTCACACAGATACGCAGTATTTT
CASSSGHLHTDTQYF
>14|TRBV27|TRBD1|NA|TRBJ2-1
TGTGCCAGCAGGCTGGGGACAGGGCCCAATGAGCAGTTCTTC
CASRLGTGPNEQFF
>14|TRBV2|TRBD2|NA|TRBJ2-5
TGTGCCAGCAGTGGTAGCGGGAGCCCAGAGACCCAGTACTTC
CASSGSGSPETQYF
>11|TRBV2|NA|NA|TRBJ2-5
TGTGCCAGCACCCCAGCGGAGACCCAGTACTTC
CASTPAETQYF
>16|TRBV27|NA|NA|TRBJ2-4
TGTGCCAGCAGTTCCGCAGGGGCTCTAGCCAAAAACATTCAGTACTTC
CASSSAGALAKNIQYF
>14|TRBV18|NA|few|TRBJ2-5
TGTGCCAGCTGTCGGATGGGCCTACAAGAGACCCAGTACTTC
CASCRMGLQETQYF
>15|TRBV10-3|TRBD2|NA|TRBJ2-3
TGTGCCATCAGTGGAATTAGCGGGACCACAGATACGCAGTATTTT
CAISGISGTTDTQYF
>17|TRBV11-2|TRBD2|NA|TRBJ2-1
TGTGCCAGCAGCCCCGGGACTAGCGGGAGTATCAAAAATGAGCAGTTCTTC
CASSPGTSGSIKNEQFF
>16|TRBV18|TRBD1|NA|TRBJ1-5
TGTGCCAGCTCAGCGTCGACAGGGGGCACAGGGCAGCCCCAGCATTTT
CASSASTGGTGQPQHF
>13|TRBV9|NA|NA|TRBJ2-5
TGTGCCAGCAGCGTAGGGACTGAAGAGACCCAGTACTTC
CASSVGTEETQYF
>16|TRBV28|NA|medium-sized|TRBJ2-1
TGTGCCAGCAGTTTAACGGGACAAAACCACTACAATGAGCAGTTCTTC
CASSLTGQNHYNEQFF
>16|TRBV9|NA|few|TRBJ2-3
TGTGCCAGCAGCGTAGGGGGCGGAATTAGCACAGATACGCAGTATTTT
CASSVGGGISTDTQYF
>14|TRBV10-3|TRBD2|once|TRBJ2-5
TGTGCCATCAGTACTAGCGGGAGGAGGGAGACCCAGTACTTC
CAISTSGRRETQYF
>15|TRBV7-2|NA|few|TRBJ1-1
TGTGCCAGCAGCTTAAAACAGGGTTCAGGCACTGAAGCTTTCTTT
CASSLKQGSGTEAFF
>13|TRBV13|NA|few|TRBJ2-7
TGTGCCAGCAGCCCAGGCGTCAGGGGCGAGCAGTACTTC
CASSPGVRGEQYF
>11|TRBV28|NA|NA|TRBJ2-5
TGTGCCAGCAGTTTGATGGAGACCCAGTACTTC
CASSLMETQYF
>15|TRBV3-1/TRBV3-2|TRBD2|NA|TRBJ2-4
TGTGCCAGCAGCAAAGGGCTAGCGGGAGATAACATTCAGTACTTC
CASSKGLAGDNIQYF
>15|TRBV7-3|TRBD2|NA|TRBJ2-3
TGTGCCAGCAGCCCCACTAGCGGGAGTCCAGATACGCAGTATTTT
CASSPTSGSPDTQYF
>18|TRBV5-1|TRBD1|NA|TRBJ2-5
TGCGCCAGCAGCACCGGGACAGGGGGAGTAAGGTTAGGGGAGACCCAGTACTTC
CASSTGTGGVRLGETQYF
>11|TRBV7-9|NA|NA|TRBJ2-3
TGTGCCAGCCTTTCCGGGGATACGCAGTATTTT
CASLSGDTQYF
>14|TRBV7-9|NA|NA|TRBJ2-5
TGTGCCAGCAGCGTCCGAGGGGCCGAGGAGACCCAGTACTTC
CASSVRGAEETQYF
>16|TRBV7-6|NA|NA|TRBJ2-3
TGTGCCAGCAGCTCCCGCGGAGGGGGAACTACAGATACGCAGTATTTT
CASSSRGGGTTDTQYF
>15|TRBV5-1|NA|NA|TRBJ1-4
TGCGCCAGCAGCTTGGTTCCAGGGAGTAATGAAAAACTGTTTTTT
CASSLVPGSNEKLFF
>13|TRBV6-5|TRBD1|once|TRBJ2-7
TGTGCCAGCAGCAAGGACAGGGGCTACGAGCAGTACTTC
CASSKDRGYEQYF
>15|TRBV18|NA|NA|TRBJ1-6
TGTGCCAGCTCACCTCAGGGCTCCTATAATTCACCCCTCCACTTT
CASSPQGSYNSPLHF
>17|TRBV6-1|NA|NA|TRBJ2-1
TGTGCCAGCAGTGAATTGACCCGGACAGTTCACTACAATGAGCAGTTCTTC
CASSELTRTVHYNEQFF
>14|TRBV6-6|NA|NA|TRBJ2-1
TGTGCCAGCAGTTACCAATCTACCTGGGCGGAGCAGTTCTTC
CASSYQSTWAEQFF
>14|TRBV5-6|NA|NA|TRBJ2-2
TGTGCCAGCAGCTTAGGAAGTTACACCGGGGAGCTGTTTTTT
CASSLGSYTGELFF
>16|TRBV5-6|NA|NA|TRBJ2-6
TGTGCCAGCAGCTTGTGGCTGGGGACTGGGGCCAACGTCCTGACTTTT
CASSLWLGTGANVLTF
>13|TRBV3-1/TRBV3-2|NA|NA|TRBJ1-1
TGTGCCAGCAGCCAAGATAGAACGTCGGGAGCTTTCTTT
CASSQDRTSGAFF
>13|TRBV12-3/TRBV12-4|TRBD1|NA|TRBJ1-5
TGTGCCAGCAGATTTACAGGGGATCAGCCCCAGCATTTT
CASRFTGDQPQHF
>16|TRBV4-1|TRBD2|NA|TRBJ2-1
TGCGCCAGCAGCCAAGATCTGGGGGGGACCGGCGATGAGCAGTTCTTC
CASSQDLGGTGDEQFF
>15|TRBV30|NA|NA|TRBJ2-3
TGTGCCTGGGGGGCCGACAGCGGTTACACAGATACGCAGTATTTT
CAWGADSGYTDTQYF
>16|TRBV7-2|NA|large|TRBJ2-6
TGTGCCAGCAGCTGGGTAGCGGTCTCTGGGGCCAACGTCCTGACTTTC
CASSWVAVSGANVLTF
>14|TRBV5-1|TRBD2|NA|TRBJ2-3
TGCGCCAGCAGGGCGGGAGAATACACAGATACGCAGTATTTT
CASRAGEYTDTQYF
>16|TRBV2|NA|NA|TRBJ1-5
TGTGCCAGCAGTGAAGAGAGGGGGATCAGCAATCAGCCCCAGCATTTT
CASSEERGISNQPQHF
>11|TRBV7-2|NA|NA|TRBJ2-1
TGTGCCAGCAGCTACTACAATGAGCAGTTCTTC
CASSYYNEQFF
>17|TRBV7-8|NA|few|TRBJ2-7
TGTGCCAGCAGCTTTTCCCCAACGAGGGGGGCCACCTACGAGCAGTACTTC
CASSFSPTRGATYEQYF
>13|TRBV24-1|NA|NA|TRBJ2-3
TGTGCCACCAGTGACAGGGGTACAGATACGCAGTATTTT
CATSDRGTDTQYF
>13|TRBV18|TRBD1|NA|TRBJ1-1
TGTGCCAGCTCACTAGACAGGGCGGCTGAAGCTTTCTTT
CASSLDRAAEAFF
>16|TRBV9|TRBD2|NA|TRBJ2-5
TGTGCCAGCAGCGTAGGGAATAGCGGGAGTTCGGAGACCCAGTACTTC
CASSVGNSGSSETQYF
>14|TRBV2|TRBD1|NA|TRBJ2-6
TGTGCCAGCGGAGACAGGGCTGGGGCCAACGTCCTGACTTTC
CASGDRAGANVLTF
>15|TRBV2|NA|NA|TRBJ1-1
TGTGCCAGCAGTGAAGGGTTGTGGGCGGCCACTGAAGCTTTCTTT
CASSEGLWAATEAFF
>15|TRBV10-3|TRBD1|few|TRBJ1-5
TGTGCCATCAGTGAGCCGGGACAGGATAATCAGCCCCAGCATTTT
CAISEPGQDNQPQHF
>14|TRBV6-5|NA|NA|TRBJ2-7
TGTGCCAGCTCCCCCCCAGGGACACCCTACGAGCAGTACTTC
CASSPPGTPYEQYF
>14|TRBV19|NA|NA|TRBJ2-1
TGTGCCAGTAGTATAAAGAGCTCCTATAATGAGCAGTTCTTC
CASSIKSSYNEQFF
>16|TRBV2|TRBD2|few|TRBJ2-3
TGTGCCAGCAGTGGACCTCTAGCGGGAGGGAGAGATACGCAGTATTTT
CASSGPLAGGRDTQYF
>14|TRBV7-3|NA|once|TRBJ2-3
TGTGCCAGCAGCTTGGGAACGCTTGCAGATACGCAGTATTTT
CASSLGTLADTQYF
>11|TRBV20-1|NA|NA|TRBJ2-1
TGCAGTGCGAGACCCCTATCGGAGCAGTTCTTC
CSARPLSEQFF
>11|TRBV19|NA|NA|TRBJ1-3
TGTGCCAGCATTGGGGGGCACACCATATATTTT
CASIGGHTIYF
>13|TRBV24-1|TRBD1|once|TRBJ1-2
TGTGCCACCAGAGGACAGGGGGGAGTTGGCTACACCTTC
CATRGQGGVGYTF